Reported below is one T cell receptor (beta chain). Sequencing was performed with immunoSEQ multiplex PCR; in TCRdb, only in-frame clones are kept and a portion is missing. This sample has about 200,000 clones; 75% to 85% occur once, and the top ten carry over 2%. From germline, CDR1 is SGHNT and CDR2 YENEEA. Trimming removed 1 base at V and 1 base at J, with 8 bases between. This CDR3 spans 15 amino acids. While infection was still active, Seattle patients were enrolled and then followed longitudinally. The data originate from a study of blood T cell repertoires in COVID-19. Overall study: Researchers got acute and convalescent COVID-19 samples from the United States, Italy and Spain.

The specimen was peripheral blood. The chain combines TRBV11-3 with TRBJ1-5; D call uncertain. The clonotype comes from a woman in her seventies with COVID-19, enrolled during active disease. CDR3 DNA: TGTGCCAGCAGCTTAGGTGGGGAGAGCAATCAGCCCCAGCATTTT. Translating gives CASSLGGESNQPQHF.